Listed here are 28 T cell receptor beta chains from one sample, sequenced in a study of identical twins (dated by TCRdb to about 2016). The library was prepared using 5' RACE. Instrument used: Illumina HiSeq 2000. TCRdb handled the public reads itself, with Q25 trimming in fastp and clone calling in MiXCR, and kept productive beta chains. Rows are unified per CDR3 protein, each entry keeping the most common DNA and genes. This sample lists approximately 490,000 distinct CDR3 sequences; about 20% were detected once. The ten largest clones add up to around 0.47% of the sample. These records were also assigned to another study, of yellow fever vaccine responses in identical twins.

Sequenced material: CD4+ T cells sorted from blood. Receptor source: a woman aged 18 to 35 in good health.

This clonotype was detected a few times. The chain couples TRBV20-1 to TRBJ2-3, with 9 bases identical to TRBD2. The CDR3 is made up of 15 amino acids. The germline gives CDR1 DFQATT, CDR2 SNEGSKA (reference sequence). J gave up 6 bases and V 0 bases, and 7 bases lay outside the gene matches. CDR3 sequence (DNA): TGCAGTGCTAGAGATGGGGCGGGGGGGCTTGATACGCAGTATTTT. It translates to CSARDGAGGLDTQYF.

This clonotype was detected only a few times. This chain links TRBV29-1 with TRBJ2-2, with 7 bases lining up with TRBD2. Germline V CDR1 and CDR2: SQVTM, ANQGSEA. The CDR3 consists of 14 residues. J lost 7 bases, V lost 4 bases, and 9 bases had no gene match. CDR3 residues: CSVGGLVGGGELFF. The CDR3 region has the DNA TGCAGCGTTGGCGGACTAGTTGGTGGCGGGGAGCTGTTTTTT.

This clonotype was detected only a few times. V and J are TRBV18 and TRBJ1-1; possibly TRBD1 for D (5 bases). Germline loops: CDR1 KGHSH, CDR2 LQKENI. Deletions cut 5 bases from V and 1 base from J, with 11 bases between. The length of the CDR3 is 14 residues. The chain's CDR3 is CASSRGLSNTEAFF. CDR3 bases: TGTGCCAGCTCAAGGGGACTATCGAACACTGAAGCTTTCTTT. The full variable domain, with the rest looked up from reference TRBV18 and TRBJ1-1, is NAGVMQNPRHLVRRRGQEARLRCSPMKGHSHVYWYRQLPEEGLKFMVYLQKENIIDESGMPKERFSAEFPKEGPSILRIQQVVRGDSAAYFCASSRGLSNTEAFFGQGTRLTVV.

This chain uses TRBV24-1 with TRBJ2-1; D might be TRBD1 or TRBD2, each matching 6 bases. Germline V gene data show CDR1 as KGHDR and CDR2 as SFDVKD. The CDR3 runs 15 residues. Trimming removed 3 bases at V and 5 bases at J, with 13 bases between. As DNA, the CDR3 is TGTGCCACCAGTGATCTGTACGGGGGCCACAATGAGCAGTTCTTC. It translates to CATSDLYGGHNEQFF.

This clonotype was found a few times. The CDR3 region is CASSGYRDVRQYV. In DNA form, the CDR3 reads TGTGCCAGCAGTGGATACAGGGACGTGCGGCAGTACGTC. The chain links TRBV6-1 to TRBJ2-7; possibly TRBD1 for D (6 bases). The CDR3 extends over 13 amino acids. Germline lookup yields CDR1 MNHNS and CDR2 SASEGT. V was shortened by 4 bases and J by 9 bases, with 16 bases between the two germline ends.

The V gene is TRBV12-3 or TRBV12-4, the J gene TRBJ2-7; TRBD2 matches 10 bases. The CDR3 covers 15 residues. V was clipped by 2 bases and J by 10 bases; unmatched bases: 11. CDR3 DNA sequence: TGTGCCAGCAGTTTATCCGGGCTAGCGGGAGAGCAACAGTACTTC. The encoded protein is CASSLSGLAGEQQYF.

This chain links TRBV20-1 with TRBJ2-1; TRBD1 aligns across 11 bases. The CDR3 runs to 16 residues. With V trimmed by 5 bases and J by 6 bases, 12 bases remained unmatched. CDR1 is DFQATT, CDR2 SNEGSKA, per germline (reference sequence). The CDR3 loop is CSARVGTGGIPNEQFF. CDR3 DNA: TGCAGTGCTCGCGTAGGGACAGGGGGTATTCCCAATGAGCAGTTCTTC.

The chain employs TRBV3-1 and TRBJ2-5; 9 nucleotides align to TRBD2. J lost 5 bases, V lost 5 bases, and 9 bases had no gene match. Looked up from germline, CDR1 is LGHDT and CDR2 is YNNKEL (reference sequence). CDR3 size: 15 residues. CDR3 loop: CASSSAASGMETQYF. CDR3 coding DNA: TGTGCCAGCAGCTCCGCGGCTAGCGGGATGGAGACCCAGTACTTC.

This clonotype has a handful of counts. For the CDR3, the DNA is TGTGCCAGCAGCCAGGGGCGATACAATGAGCAGTTCTTC. Its translation: CASSQGRYNEQFF. The chain carries TRBV3-1 and TRBJ2-1, with D tentatively TRBD1 (5 bases). CDR3 length equals 13 residues. Germline V CDR1 and CDR2: LGHDT, YNNKEL (reference sequence). Trimming removed 3 bases from V and 4 bases from J, with 7 bases in between.

This clonotype was seen a handful of times. The rearrangement joins TRBV20-1 to TRBJ2-2; 8 bases align to TRBD2. Germline trimming cut 3 bases from V and 2 bases from J; bases unmatched to any gene: 8. The CDR3 is 16 amino acids. From germline, CDR1 is DFQATT and CDR2 SNEGSKA (reference sequence). DNA for the CDR3: TGCAGTGCTAGCACGGGGGGGACGGCTAACACCGGGGAGCTGTTTTTT. Amino acid sequence: CSASTGGTANTGELFF.

The chain recombines TRBV29-1 with TRBJ2-2, with TRBD1 matching 9 bases. The CDR3 has 14 amino acids. The J segment lost 4 bases and the V segment lost 7 bases, leaving 7 bases of the junction unmatched. Germline values: CDR1 SQVTM, CDR2 ANQGSEA. This CDR3 is CSAQGQGGTGELFF. The CDR3 DNA sequence: TGCAGCGCCCAGGGACAGGGTGGCACCGGGGAGCTGTTTTTT.

This clonotype was counted between two and nine times. The CDR3 spells CSVTGDNYNEQFF. Written as DNA, the CDR3 is TGCAGCGTTACAGGGGATAACTACAATGAGCAGTTCTTC. The V gene is TRBV29-1, the J gene TRBJ2-1; 7 nucleotides align to TRBD1. Losses at the gene ends were 5 bases for V and 3 bases for J; bases not matched to a gene: 4. Germline V gene sequence: CDR1 SQVTM, CDR2 ANQGSEA. This CDR3 is built from 13 residues.

There are many counts of this clonotype. V and J are TRBV5-1 and TRBJ2-1; D gene uncertain. V was clipped by 1 base and J by 4 bases, with 18 bases between them. Germline assignment: CDR1 SGHRS and CDR2 YFSETQ. CDR3 length equals 17 residues. DNA of the CDR3: TGCGCCAGCAGCTTGTCGCCGTCCGGGTCAACGTACAATGAGCAGTTCTTC. This sequence encodes CASSLSPSGSTYNEQFF. The variable domain in full, completed from reference TRBV5-1 and TRBJ2-1, reads KAGVTQTPRYLIKTRGQQVTLSCSPISGHRSVSWYQQTPGQGLQFLFEYFSETQRNKGNFPGRFSGRQFSNSRSEMNVSTLELGDSALYLCASSLSPSGSTYNEQFFGPGTRLTVL.

The table lists this clonotype with many counts. The V and J genes are TRBV14 and TRBJ1-6; D is undetermined. V was trimmed by 0 bases and J by 11 bases, leaving 5 bases between them. Germline lookup yields CDR1 SGHDN and CDR2 FVKESK. This CDR3 contains 12 residues. The DNA of the CDR3 is TGTGCCAGCAGCCAAGACCAGGCACCCCTCCACTTT. It yields the protein CASSQDQAPLHF.

This clonotype turned up a few times. The chain has TRBV25-1 and TRBJ2-1; TRBD2 matches at 10 bases. Germline loops: CDR1 MGHDK, CDR2 SYGVNS. The V gene end was trimmed by 9 bases and the J gene end by 3 bases; junction bases not matched to a gene: 11. The length of the CDR3 is 16 residues. DNA for the CDR3: TGTGCCAGATGGAGGGCTAGCGGGAGTATCTACAATGAGCAGTTCTTC. This encodes CARWRASGSIYNEQFF.

The chain joins TRBV5-1 to TRBJ1-2; possibly TRBD1 for D (5 bases). The V gene lost 1 base and the J gene lost 0 bases, with 13 bases spanning the gap. The germline V gene encodes CDR1 SGHRS and CDR2 YFSETQ. The CDR3 runs 16 residues. The CDR3 here is CASSLTTGHTNYGYTF. CDR3 bases: TGCGCCAGCAGCTTGACAACAGGACATACTAACTATGGCTACACCTTC.

The CDR3 DNA follows: TGTGCCAGCAGCGTAGAGGGACTAGCAGCCGGGGAGCTGTTTTTT. Amino acid sequence: CASSVEGLAAGELFF. The V and J genes are TRBV9 and TRBJ2-2; 9 bases agree with TRBD2. The V and J ends lost 0 bases and 6 bases, in that order; junction bases with no gene match: 3. The CDR3 spans 15 residues. Looked up from germline, CDR1 is SGDLS and CDR2 is YYNGEE.

The chain carries TRBV14 and TRBJ1-4; 7 bases fit TRBD1. CDR1 and CDR2 from the germline V gene are SGHDN and FVKESK. Trimming cost V 2 bases and J 7 bases; bases outside gene matches: 4. The CDR3 length is 14 residues. The CDR3 nucleotides read TGTGCCAGCAGCCAACAGGGGGGCGGTGAAAAACTGTTTTTT. Its protein product is CASSQQGGGEKLFF.

The chain couples TRBV28 to TRBJ2-2, with 9 bases identical to TRBD2. V gave up 5 bases and J gave up 5 bases; unmatched junction bases: 12. The CDR3 length is 17 residues. Germline V CDR1 and CDR2: MDHEN, SYDVKM. The CDR3 coding sequence is TGTGCCAGCAGTCACCCCCGGGCTAGCGGGGAGACCGGGGAGCTGTTTTTT. Its translation: CASSHPRASGETGELFF.

DNA of the CDR3: TGCGCCAGCAGCTCACACCCACAGGGGCCCAGCACAGATACGCAGTATTTT. Translation gives CASSSHPQGPSTDTQYF. The chain is built from TRBV5-1 and TRBJ2-3, with 7 bases aligning to TRBD1. CDR1 is SGHRS and CDR2 is YFSETQ in the germline V gene. Trimming at V came to 3 bases and at J to 0 bases, leaving 10 bases not matched to a gene. The CDR3 is 17 residues long.

The rearrangement uses TRBV12-3 or TRBV12-4 and TRBJ2-1; 14 bases line up with TRBD2. This CDR3 has 17 residues. The V gene end was trimmed by 1 base and the J gene end by 6 bases; junction bases not matched to a gene: 5. The CDR3 sequence is CASSLGLAGGLRNEQFF. DNA of the CDR3: TGTGCCAGCAGTTTAGGACTAGCGGGAGGGTTGCGCAATGAGCAGTTCTTC.

This clonotype was seen ten or more times. The gene calls are TRBV7-3 and TRBJ2-2, with 7 positions matching TRBD2. The CDR3 is 15 amino acids. With 2 bases clipped from V and 4 bases from J, the junction kept 4 bases outside the gene matches. Germline CDR1 SGHTA, CDR2 FQGTGA. CDR3 region: CASSLLAGVTGELFF. As DNA, the CDR3 is TGTGCCAGCAGCTTATTGGCGGGAGTCACCGGGGAGCTGTTTTTT.

The genes are TRBV20-1 and TRBJ2-2, with D unresolved. CDR1 and CDR2 from the germline V gene are DFQATT and SNEGSKA (reference sequence). This CDR3 contains 15 residues. With 6 bases removed from V and 0 bases from J, the gap between germline ends came to 14 bases. Here the CDR3 DNA reads TGCAGTGCCCTTCACAGCGCCGCGAACACCGGGGAGCTGTTTTTT. Its translation: CSALHSAANTGELFF.

The rearrangement links TRBV20-1 to TRBJ2-7, with D tentatively TRBD2 (6 bases). Trimming left V 4 bases short and J 4 bases short, with 11 bases between. The germline CDR1 and CDR2 sequences are DFQATT and SNEGSKA (reference sequence). The CDR3 sequence is 12 residues long. The CDR3 loop reads CSATGDFYEQYF. CDR3 nucleotides: TGCAGTGCTACTGGGGACTTTTACGAGCAGTACTTC.

The chain carries TRBV10-3 and TRBJ1-2; 10 bases agree with TRBD1. This CDR3 spans 20 amino acids. The V and J ends lost 4 bases and 6 bases, in that order; junction bases with no gene match: 23. Germline CDR1 and CDR2: ENHRY and SYGVKD. DNA for the CDR3: TGTGCCATCAGTGTCCGCGCATACGGAAGTGTGGGACAGGGGCTAGATGGCTACACCTTC. It is translated as CAISVRAYGSVGQGLDGYTF.

The CDR3 region is CASTAQVNEQFF. Written as DNA, the CDR3 is TGTGCCAGCACCGCTCAAGTCAATGAGCAGTTCTTC. The rearrangement uses TRBV12-3 or TRBV12-4 and TRBJ2-1; D not certain. V shed 7 bases and J shed 6 bases, with 10 bases lying between them. This CDR3 region has 12 residues.

V and J are TRBV20-1 and TRBJ2-5, with 10 bases aligning to TRBD2. V trimming: 2 bases; J trimming: 2 bases; junction bases outside the gene matches: 5. CDR3 length: 15 residues. Germline V gene lookup returns CDR1 DFQATT and CDR2 SNEGSKA (reference sequence). The CDR3 sequence: CSARLAGVRQETQYF. CDR3 sequence (DNA): TGCAGTGCTAGACTAGCGGGAGTGAGGCAAGAGACCCAGTACTTC.

The sample holds a few counts of this clonotype. The chain uses TRBV20-1 and TRBJ2-7; TRBD2 matches at 7 bases. Per the germline V gene, CDR1 is DFQATT and CDR2 is SNEGSKA (reference sequence). V was clipped by 3 bases and J by 3 bases; unmatched bases: 11. The CDR3 consists of 15 residues. CDR3 nucleotide sequence: TGCAGTGCTAGGGGGGAGGGAGGGCACGTCTACGAGCAGTACTTC. Its protein product is CSARGEGGHVYEQYF.